Listed below are T cell receptor beta chains from one sample, sequenced in a study of blood T cell repertoires in COVID-19. The assay was immunoSEQ multiplex PCR, and TCRdb's table has in-frame clones only and misses some. The sample consists of 150,000 to 200,000 clones, 85% to 90% of them appearing once. The sequenced sample consisted of peripheral blood. The source of these receptors is a woman at least 80 years old in a cohort sampled during active or convalescent COVID-19. CDR3s include the opening cysteine and the closing phenylalanine or tryptophan. Fields, in order: clone size, D gene, CDR3 length, V gene, J gene, CDR3 DNA, CDR3 protein. The D gene is left open where the match is weak. A clone size is listed for some rows: how often the clone was seen (once, few, many), or a class if it is expanded.

clone_size: few; d_call: TRBD1; cdr3_length: 16; v_call: TRBV5-1; j_call: TRBJ1-1; cdr3_nt: TGCGCCAGCAGCTCCGGGACAGGAAGTCTTCGGACTGAAGCTTTCTTT; cdr3_aa: CASSSGTGSLRTEAFF
clone_size: few; d_call: .; cdr3_length: 13; v_call: TRBV3-1/TRBV3-2; j_call: TRBJ1-2; cdr3_nt: TGTGCCAGCAGCTCGGCGGGTAACTATGGCTACACCTTC; cdr3_aa: CASSSAGNYGYTF
clone_size: .; d_call: TRBD1; cdr3_length: 12; v_call: TRBV24-1; j_call: TRBJ2-5; cdr3_nt: TGTGCCACCAGTTACAGGGGAGAGACCCAGTACTTC; cdr3_aa: CATSYRGETQYF
clone_size: once; d_call: .; cdr3_length: 15; v_call: TRBV18; j_call: TRBJ1-2; cdr3_nt: TGTGCCAGCTCACCAGGGGCAGAAAAATACTATGGCTACACCTTC; cdr3_aa: CASSPGAEKYYGYTF
clone_size: .; d_call: .; cdr3_length: 15; v_call: TRBV28; j_call: TRBJ1-5; cdr3_nt: TGTGCCAGCAGTTCAGGGGTCCCCGGAATTCAGCCCCAGCATTTT; cdr3_aa: CASSSGVPGIQPQHF
clone_size: .; d_call: TRBD1; cdr3_length: 15; v_call: TRBV7-6; j_call: TRBJ2-2; cdr3_nt: TGTGCCAGCAGCTCTTGGGACAGGAGCACCGGGGAGCTGTTTTTT; cdr3_aa: CASSSWDRSTGELFF
clone_size: .; d_call: .; cdr3_length: 14; v_call: TRBV3-1/TRBV3-2; j_call: TRBJ2-1; cdr3_nt: TGTGCCAGCAGCACGGGGGTTGAGAGGGGTGAGCAGTTCTTC; cdr3_aa: CASSTGVERGEQFF
clone_size: .; d_call: .; cdr3_length: 13; v_call: TRBV5-1; j_call: TRBJ2-1; cdr3_nt: TGCGCCAGCAGCTTGGGTAACTACAATGAGCAGTTCTTC; cdr3_aa: CASSLGNYNEQFF
clone_size: .; d_call: TRBD2; cdr3_length: 17; v_call: TRBV4-1; j_call: TRBJ2-1; cdr3_nt: TGCGCCAGCAGCCAATCTAGGCGGGGGGCGTTCAGAGATGAGCAGTTCTTC; cdr3_aa: CASSQSRRGAFRDEQFF
clone_size: .; d_call: .; cdr3_length: 15; v_call: TRBV19; j_call: TRBJ1-3; cdr3_nt: TGTGCCAGTTACCTTGGTGGTAGCTCTGGAAACACCATATATTTT; cdr3_aa: CASYLGGSSGNTIYF
clone_size: .; d_call: TRBD2; cdr3_length: 18; v_call: TRBV28; j_call: TRBJ2-3; cdr3_nt: TGTGCCAGCAGTTTTTGGCTAGCGGGGGGCCAAACCACAGATACGCAGTATTTT; cdr3_aa: CASSFWLAGGQTTDTQYF
clone_size: .; d_call: TRBD1; cdr3_length: 16; v_call: TRBV9; j_call: TRBJ1-2; cdr3_nt: TGTGCCAGCAGCCCCAGCATCCCGGGACAGGGTGACGGCTACACCTTC; cdr3_aa: CASSPSIPGQGDGYTF
clone_size: .; d_call: TRBD2; cdr3_length: 15; v_call: TRBV6-1; j_call: TRBJ2-1; cdr3_nt: TGTGCCAGCAGTGACACTAGCGGGGGTCACTATGAGCAGTTCTTC; cdr3_aa: CASSDTSGGHYEQFF
clone_size: .; d_call: .; cdr3_length: 12; v_call: TRBV2; j_call: TRBJ1-2; cdr3_nt: TGTGCCAGCACTGGACAGCGATATGGCTACACCTTC; cdr3_aa: CASTGQRYGYTF
clone_size: .; d_call: TRBD2; cdr3_length: 15; v_call: TRBV6-5; j_call: TRBJ2-7; cdr3_nt: TGTGCCAGCAGTACTTCCGGGACTAGTAGATACGAGCAGTACTTC; cdr3_aa: CASSTSGTSRYEQYF
clone_size: .; d_call: .; cdr3_length: 15; v_call: TRBV5-5; j_call: TRBJ1-5; cdr3_nt: TGTGCCAGCAGCTTGGGTCTCTATAGCAATCAGCCCCAGCATTTT; cdr3_aa: CASSLGLYSNQPQHF
clone_size: .; d_call: .; cdr3_length: 16; v_call: TRBV27; j_call: TRBJ1-5; cdr3_nt: TGTGCCAGCAGTTATACAGGGTTTGGGGGCAATCAGCCCCAGCATTTT; cdr3_aa: CASSYTGFGGNQPQHF
clone_size: .; d_call: .; cdr3_length: 15; v_call: TRBV14; j_call: TRBJ1-4; cdr3_nt: TGTGCCAGCAGCCCGACCAGGGCCACTAATGAAAAACTGTTTTTT; cdr3_aa: CASSPTRATNEKLFF
clone_size: .; d_call: .; cdr3_length: 14; v_call: TRBV25-1; j_call: TRBJ1-5; cdr3_nt: TGTGCCAGCAGTCAGACAGGTTGGGTTCAGCCCCAGCATTTT; cdr3_aa: CASSQTGWVQPQHF
clone_size: .; d_call: TRBD2; cdr3_length: 15; v_call: TRBV9; j_call: TRBJ2-2; cdr3_nt: TGTGCCAGCAGCGTAGTGGCTAGCGGGGCCGGGGAGCTGTTTTTT; cdr3_aa: CASSVVASGAGELFF
clone_size: .; d_call: TRBD2; cdr3_length: 13; v_call: TRBV30; j_call: TRBJ2-1; cdr3_nt: TGTGCCTGGACAGCGGGGCCGTACAATGAGCAGTTCTTC; cdr3_aa: CAWTAGPYNEQFF
clone_size: .; d_call: TRBD1; cdr3_length: 12; v_call: TRBV29-1; j_call: TRBJ1-4; cdr3_nt: TGCAGCGTTGGGGGACAGATGTCGGAACTGTTTTTT; cdr3_aa: CSVGGQMSELFF
clone_size: once; d_call: .; cdr3_length: 13; v_call: TRBV29-1; j_call: TRBJ1-2; cdr3_nt: TGCAGCGCCGCCCAGGGTACTAACTATGGCTACACCTTC; cdr3_aa: CSAAQGTNYGYTF
clone_size: .; d_call: TRBD1; cdr3_length: 16; v_call: TRBV5-1; j_call: TRBJ1-6; cdr3_nt: TGCGCCAGCAGTTTACCGGGACAGGGCAATAATTCACCCCTCCACTTT; cdr3_aa: CASSLPGQGNNSPLHF
clone_size: .; d_call: .; cdr3_length: 15; v_call: TRBV3-1/TRBV3-2; j_call: TRBJ2-1; cdr3_nt: TGTGCCAGCAGCCCGACCCAGGATGGTCTAAATGAGCAGTTCTTC; cdr3_aa: CASSPTQDGLNEQFF